The rows below give T cell receptor beta chains drawn from one sample of a study of cytomegalovirus exposure and HLA in healthy donors. Data came from immunoSEQ multiplex PCR; TCRdb stores just in-frame clones and leaves some out. This sample has 150,000 to 200,000 clones, with roughly 80% found just once. The material sequenced was PBMCs. The receptor source for this set is a young woman in good health and CMV-seronegative. Both conserved end residues are part of each CDR3. D genes are given only for firm matches. Clone size is stated in some rows and not others, as once, few, many or a class when expanded.

d_call j_call v_call clone_size cdr3_nt cdr3_aa
. TRBJ2-3 TRBV2 . TGTGCCAGCAGCCCTAGCACAGATACGCAGTATTTT CASSPSTDTQYF
TRBD2 TRBJ2-1 TRBV5-1 . TGCGCCAGCAGCTTGGAAGCGGGGGACAATGAGCAGTTCTTC CASSLEAGDNEQFF
. TRBJ2-2 TRBV7-6 . TGTGCCAGCAGCTTGGAGGGCTTAACTTGGAACACCGGGGAGCTGTTTTTT CASSLEGLTWNTGELFF
TRBD1 TRBJ2-5 TRBV7-9 . TGTGCCAGCAGCTCTAGGGACAGGAGCCCCGGGACCCAGTACTTC CASSSRDRSPGTQYF
TRBD2 TRBJ2-5 TRBV18 few TGTGCCAGCTCACCAAGGACTAGCGGGAAGGGCCGAGGAGAGACCCAGTACTTC CASSPRTSGKGRGETQYF
. TRBJ2-1 TRBV30 . TGTGCCTGGAGCCGTAGCGGAAGCTCCTACAATGAGCAGTTCTTC CAWSRSGSSYNEQFF
TRBD2 TRBJ2-3 TRBV29-1 . TGCAGCACCCGGCCCCTAGCGGGAGCTCAAGATACGCAGTATTTT CSTRPLAGAQDTQYF
. TRBJ2-1 TRBV29-1 . TGCAGCGTTGAAGGTCTCAGGGGAAGCTCCTACAATGAGCAGTTCTTC CSVEGLRGSSYNEQFF
. TRBJ2-7 TRBV7-9 . TGTGCCAGCAGCTTAGTCCGTGGCGGAGTCTACGAGCAGTACTTC CASSLVRGGVYEQYF
. TRBJ1-1 TRBV18 . TGTGCCAGCTCGTCCGACAGAAACACTGAAGCTTTCTTT CASSSDRNTEAFF
. TRBJ2-7 TRBV28 . TGTGCCAGCAGTTTTTGGACAAGCGAGCAGTACTTC CASSFWTSEQYF
. TRBJ2-7 TRBV21-1 . TGTGCCAGCAGCAAAGCAGTCGCCGGGACATCCGCGACCTACGAGCAGTACTTC CASSKAVAGTSATYEQYF
. TRBJ2-2 TRBV5-4 . TGTGCCAGCAGCTTGGCAGGGGATGTCAACACCGGGGAGCTGTTTTTT CASSLAGDVNTGELFF
. TRBJ1-1 TRBV25-1 . TGTGCCAGCAGGCTTCAGGGAAACACTGAAGCTTTCTTT CASRLQGNTEAFF
. TRBJ1-6 TRBV15 . TGTGCCACCAGCAGAGCCGCAGGGGCCTATAATTCACCCCTCCACTTT CATSRAAGAYNSPLHF
. TRBJ2-7 TRBV5-6 once TGTGCCAGCAGCCTAATACCTGGGAGGGGGTTCTACGAGCAGTACTTC CASSLIPGRGFYEQYF
. TRBJ1-3 TRBV30 . TGTGCCTGGAGCAGTGGCCCGTCTGGAAACACCATATATTTT CAWSSGPSGNTIYF
. TRBJ1-2 TRBV6-5 . TGTGCCAGCAGTTACTACCCTATTGACAGGAACTATGGCTACACCTTC CASSYYPIDRNYGYTF
TRBD2 TRBJ2-7 TRBV15 . TGTGCCGTCCCAGCGGGGAGTGCTAGGGAGCAGTACTTC CAVPAGSAREQYF
TRBD2 TRBJ2-1 TRBV13 few TGTGCCAGCAGCCCAGGACTAGCCGATATGTACAATGAGCAGTTCTTC CASSPGLADMYNEQFF
. TRBJ1-3 TRBV28 . TGTGCCAGCAGTTCACTAAGCACACGCGGAAACACCATATATTTT CASSSLSTRGNTIYF
. TRBJ2-7 TRBV2 few TGTGCCAGCAAGGTTCTCGACAGTTCTCGAAACGAGCAGTACTTC CASKVLDSSRNEQYF
. TRBJ2-7 TRBV18 . TGTGCCAGCTCAGGGACGGACAGTAACTACGAGCAGTACTTC CASSGTDSNYEQYF
. TRBJ1-1 TRBV11-2 . TGTGCCAGCAGCTTTTTGAGTAACACTGAAGCTTTCTTT CASSFLSNTEAFF
. TRBJ2-1 TRBV7-3 . TGTGCCAGCAGCCCGGGTGGGAGCTCCTACAATGAGCAGTTCTTC CASSPGGSSYNEQFF